A single sample is the source of the 5 T cell receptor beta chains below, sequenced in a study of cytomegalovirus exposure and HLA in healthy donors. The PCR was carried out with 60 Vbeta primers and 13 Jbeta primers. Sequencing used immunoSEQ multiplex PCR; TCRdb keeps in-frame clones, though not all of them. The top ten clones hold approximately 5% of a sample with 100,000 to 150,000 clones, 80% of them seen once. Sequenced input: PBMCs. The receptors originated from a man aged 30-40 years in good health and CMV-seronegative.

This clone came up once. The chain has TRBV7-2 and TRBJ2-5; possibly TRBD2 for D (5 bases). The ends were cut back, 3 bases at V and 5 bases at J, with 13 bases in the middle. This CDR3 has 14 residues. CDR1 and CDR2 (germline): SGHTA, FQGNSA. This CDR3 is CASSFGRTPETQYF. CDR3 in DNA: TGTGCCAGCAGCTTCGGCAGGACTCCGGAGACCCAGTACTTC.

The chain combines TRBV28 with TRBJ2-7; 9 bases map to TRBD1. Trimming at V came to 3 bases and at J to 3 bases, leaving 9 bases not matched to a gene. The CDR3 consists of 16 residues. Germline V CDR1 and CDR2: MDHEN, SYDVKM. The CDR3 DNA reads as TGTGCCAGCAGTTTCTTTCCCGGGACAGGGCTCTACGAGCAGTACTTC. Translated, it gives CASSFFPGTGLYEQYF.

The rearrangement uses TRBV19 and TRBJ2-1; D is uncertain. With 3 bases removed from V and 4 bases from J, the gap between germline ends came to 10 bases. Germline values: CDR1 LNHDA, CDR2 SQIVND (reference sequence). The CDR3 extends over 14 amino acids. Here the CDR3 DNA reads TGTGCCAGTAGTATGAAGGCAGGATACAATGAGCAGTTCTTC. Translated: CASSMKAGYNEQFF. Combining the CDR3 with reference TRBV19 and TRBJ2-1 gives the whole variable domain DGGITQSPKYLFRKEGQNVTLSCEQNLNHDAMYWYRQDPGQGLRLIYYSQIVNDFQKGDIAEGYSVSREKKESFPLTVTSAQKNPTAFYLCASSMKAGYNEQFFGPGTRLTVL.

This chain's CDR3 is CASSFHGSGLFYEQYF. In nucleotides, the CDR3 is TGTGCCAGCAGCTTTCACGGTTCGGGGTTATTTTACGAGCAGTACTTC. The chain joins TRBV7-3 to TRBJ2-7, with a weak D call TRBD2 (5 bases). The CDR3 has 16 amino acids. Germline CDR1 and CDR2: SGHTA and FQGTGA. V lost 3 bases, J lost 4 bases, and 19 bases lay in between.

The count of this clone is one. The chain joins TRBV4-3 to TRBJ1-1; possible D gene TRBD1, 5 bases. Germline lookup yields CDR1 LGHNA and CDR2 YSLEER. The CDR3 covers 15 residues. V dropped 0 bases and J dropped 6 bases, with 14 bases sitting between them. The CDR3 sequence: CASSQEIDSFPEAFF. The CDR3 region has the DNA TGCGCCAGCAGCCAAGAAATAGACAGTTTCCCTGAAGCTTTCTTT.